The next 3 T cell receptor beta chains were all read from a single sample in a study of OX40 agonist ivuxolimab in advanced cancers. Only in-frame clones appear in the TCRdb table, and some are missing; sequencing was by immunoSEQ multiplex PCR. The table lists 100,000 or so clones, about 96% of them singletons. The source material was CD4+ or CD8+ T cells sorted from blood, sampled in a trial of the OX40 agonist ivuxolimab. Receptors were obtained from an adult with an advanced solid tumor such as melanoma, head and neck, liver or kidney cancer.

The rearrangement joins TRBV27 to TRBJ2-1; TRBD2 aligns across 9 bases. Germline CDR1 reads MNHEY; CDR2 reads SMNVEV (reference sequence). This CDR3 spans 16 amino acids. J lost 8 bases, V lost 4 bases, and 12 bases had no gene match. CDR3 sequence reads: CASSYGLSIAGDEQFF. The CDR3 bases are TGTGCCAGCAGTTATGGCCTCAGCATAGCGGGAGATGAGCAGTTCTTC.

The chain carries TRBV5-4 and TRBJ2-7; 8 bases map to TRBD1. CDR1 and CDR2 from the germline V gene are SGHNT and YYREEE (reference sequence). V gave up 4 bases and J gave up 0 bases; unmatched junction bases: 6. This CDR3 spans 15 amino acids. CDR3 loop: CASSPGQGNSYEQYF. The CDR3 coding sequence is TGTGCCAGCAGCCCCGGACAGGGAAACTCCTACGAGCAGTACTTC.

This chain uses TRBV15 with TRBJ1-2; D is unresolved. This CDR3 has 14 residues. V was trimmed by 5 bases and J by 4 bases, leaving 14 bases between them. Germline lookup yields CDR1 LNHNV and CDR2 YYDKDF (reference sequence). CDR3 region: CATSDTGITYGYTF. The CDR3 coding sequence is TGTGCCACCAGCGACACGGGGATAACCTATGGCTACACCTTC.